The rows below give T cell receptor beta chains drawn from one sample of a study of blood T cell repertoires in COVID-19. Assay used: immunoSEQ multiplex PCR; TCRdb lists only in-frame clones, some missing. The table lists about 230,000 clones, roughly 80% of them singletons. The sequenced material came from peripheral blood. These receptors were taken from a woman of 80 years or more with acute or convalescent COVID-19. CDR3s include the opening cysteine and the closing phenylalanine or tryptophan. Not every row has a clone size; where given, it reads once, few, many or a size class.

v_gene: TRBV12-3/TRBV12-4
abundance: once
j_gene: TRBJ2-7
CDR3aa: CASGSSGGGEQYF

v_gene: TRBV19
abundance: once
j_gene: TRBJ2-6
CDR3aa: CASSFGQGGLDNVLTF

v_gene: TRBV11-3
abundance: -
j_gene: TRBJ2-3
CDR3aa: CASSARSGGVGTDTQYF

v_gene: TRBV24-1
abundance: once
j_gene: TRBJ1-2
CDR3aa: CATSDEPLNYGYTF

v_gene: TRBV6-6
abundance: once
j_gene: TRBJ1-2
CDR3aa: CASSSGQGGYYGYTF

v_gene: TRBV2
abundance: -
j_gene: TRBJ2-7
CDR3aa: CASERTYEQYF

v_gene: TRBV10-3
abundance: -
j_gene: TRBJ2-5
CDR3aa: CAISESRPTGAGETQYF

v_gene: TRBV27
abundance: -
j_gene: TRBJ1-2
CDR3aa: CASSLNRAANYGYSF

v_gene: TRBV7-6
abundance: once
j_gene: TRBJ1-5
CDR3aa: CASSLGAWEGGQPQHF

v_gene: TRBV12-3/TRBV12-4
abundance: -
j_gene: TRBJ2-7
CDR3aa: CASSLQGAGEQYF

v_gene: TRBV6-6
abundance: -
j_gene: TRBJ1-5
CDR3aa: CASSLGQERAQPQHF

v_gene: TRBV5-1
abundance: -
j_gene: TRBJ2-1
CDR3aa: CASSLALRLAGFGNGQFF

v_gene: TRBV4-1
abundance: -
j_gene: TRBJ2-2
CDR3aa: CASSQRRLQDRTDTGELFF

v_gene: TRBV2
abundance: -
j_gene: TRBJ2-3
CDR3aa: CASSGLDRPTDTQYF

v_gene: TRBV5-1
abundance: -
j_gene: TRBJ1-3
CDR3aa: CASSLAGVEDTIYF

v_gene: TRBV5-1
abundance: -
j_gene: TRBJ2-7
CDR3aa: CASSLNQGPYEQYF

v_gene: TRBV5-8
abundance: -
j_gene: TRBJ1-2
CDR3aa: CASRTPGQIYTF

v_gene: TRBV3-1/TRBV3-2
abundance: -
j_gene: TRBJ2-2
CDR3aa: CASSQWAGGRGGNTGELFF

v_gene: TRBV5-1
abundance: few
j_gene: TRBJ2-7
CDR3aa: CASSLDGTSSYEQYF

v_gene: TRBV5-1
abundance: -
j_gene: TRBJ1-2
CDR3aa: CASNPRGDHEGYTF

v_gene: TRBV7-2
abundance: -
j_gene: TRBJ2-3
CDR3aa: CASSFTGADTQYF

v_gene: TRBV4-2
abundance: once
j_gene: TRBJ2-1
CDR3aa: CASSQDLWGEQFF

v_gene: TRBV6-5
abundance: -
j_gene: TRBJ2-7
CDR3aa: CASSSSGTVSYEQYF

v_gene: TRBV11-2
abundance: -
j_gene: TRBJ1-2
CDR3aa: CASSLIGADYGYTF

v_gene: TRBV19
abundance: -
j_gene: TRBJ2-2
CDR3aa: CASNRDRVSGELFF

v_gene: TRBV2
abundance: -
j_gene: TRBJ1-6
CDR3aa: CASSGRTDPGSPLHF

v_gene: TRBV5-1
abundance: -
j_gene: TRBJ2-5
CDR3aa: CASKNSGVKETQYF

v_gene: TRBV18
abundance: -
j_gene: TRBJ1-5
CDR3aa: CASSPRQGAGQPQHF

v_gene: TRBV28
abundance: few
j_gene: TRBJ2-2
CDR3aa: CASSLVQILAGRHTGELFF

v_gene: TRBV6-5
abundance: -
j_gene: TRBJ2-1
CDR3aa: CASKGTGSSYNEQFF

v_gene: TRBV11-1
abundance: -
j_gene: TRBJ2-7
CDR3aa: CASSLGAGDPYEQYF

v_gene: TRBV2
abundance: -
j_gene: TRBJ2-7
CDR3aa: CASRNRDYSYEQYF

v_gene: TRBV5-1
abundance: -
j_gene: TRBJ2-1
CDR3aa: CASSLEFFDEQFF

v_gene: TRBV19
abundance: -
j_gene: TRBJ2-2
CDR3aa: CASSHNTGTNTGELFF

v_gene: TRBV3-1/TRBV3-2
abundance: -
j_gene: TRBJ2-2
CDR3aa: CASSLGGQRGTGELFF

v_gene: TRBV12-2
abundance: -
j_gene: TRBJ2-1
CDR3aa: CASRLGGESEQFF

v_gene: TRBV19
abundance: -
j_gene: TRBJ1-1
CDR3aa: CASSINMDRYTEAFF

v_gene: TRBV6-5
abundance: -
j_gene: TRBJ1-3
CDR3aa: CASSSPGQRNTIYF

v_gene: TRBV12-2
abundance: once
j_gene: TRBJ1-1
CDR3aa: CASRQKQGCSTEAFF

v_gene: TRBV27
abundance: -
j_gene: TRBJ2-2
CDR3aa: CASSRQGETGELFF

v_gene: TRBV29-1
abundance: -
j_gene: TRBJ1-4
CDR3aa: CSVADSATNEKLFF

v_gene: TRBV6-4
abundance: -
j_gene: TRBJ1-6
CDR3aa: CASSDSTYGGPLHF

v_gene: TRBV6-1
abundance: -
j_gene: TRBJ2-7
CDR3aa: CASSETPDRGYF

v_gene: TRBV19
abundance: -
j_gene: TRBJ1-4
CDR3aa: CASSMPGGPTNEKLFF

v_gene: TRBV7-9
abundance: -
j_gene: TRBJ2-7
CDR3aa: CASSLQGGNEQYF

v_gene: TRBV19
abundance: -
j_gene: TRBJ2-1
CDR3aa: CASSLRAGRGYNEQFF